The 20 T cell receptor beta chains below were found in one sample sequenced in a study of CD4 T cells in relation to SARS-CoV-2 and coronaviruses. No antigen has been identified for these receptors. The assay was immunoSEQ multiplex PCR, and TCRdb's table has in-frame clones only and misses some. The sample carries approximately 36,000 clones, 70% to 85% recorded once. The material sequenced was naive CD4+ T cells from PBMCs, cultured in vitro. Subset here: naive CD4+ T cells isolated by negative enrichment. These TCRs come from an adult with COVID-19.

The genes are TRBV10-1 and TRBJ2-1; a possible D gene is TRBD1 (6 bases). V lost 3 bases, J lost 9 bases, and 21 bases lay in between. CDR3 size: 16 residues. Germline CDR1 is WNHNN and CDR2 is SYGVQD (reference sequence). The chain's CDR3 is CASSDTGKGWMSEQFF. DNA of the CDR3: TGCGCCAGCAGTGACACAGGGAAGGGATGGATGAGTGAGCAGTTCTTC.

Sample share makes this clone medium-sized. The genes are TRBV12-3 or TRBV12-4 and TRBJ2-7; no clear D. This CDR3 spans 11 amino acids. Trimming removed 5 bases at V and 2 bases at J, with 4 bases between. CDR3 nucleotide sequence: TGTGCCAGCAGTCACACCTACGAGCAGTACTTC. As protein: CASSHTYEQYF.

V usage is TRBV28 and J usage is TRBJ2-6; TRBD1 agrees at 10 bases. The CDR3 covers 17 residues. The germline V gene has CDR1 MDHEN and CDR2 SYDVKM. V shed 7 bases, J shed 0 bases, and the junction held 6 bases outside the gene matches. The CDR3 region has the DNA TGTGCCAGCATGACAGGGGGCGTGCACTCTGGGGCCAACGTCCTGACTTTC. The encoded protein is CASMTGGVHSGANVLTF.

The rearrangement uses TRBV12-3 or TRBV12-4 and TRBJ1-2, with D unresolved. The CDR3 length is 11 residues. V was pared by 6 bases and J by 7 bases, with 9 bases between. CDR3 sequence: CASRESSGYTF. The CDR3, as DNA: TGTGCCAGCAGGGAGAGTTCTGGCTACACCTTC.

This clone was counted between two and nine times. CDR3 sequence reads: CASSREGGQSGNTIYF. For the CDR3, the DNA is TGTGCCAGCAGCCGCGAGGGAGGGCAATCTGGAAACACCATATATTTT. This sequence joins TRBV4-2 and TRBJ1-3; D unresolved. Germline CDR1 reads LGHNA; CDR2 reads YNFKEQ. This CDR3 spans 16 amino acids. V gave up 4 bases and J gave up 1 base, with 14 bases separating them.

This chain uses TRBV6-5 with TRBJ2-7; TRBD2 might be the D (5 bases). In germline, CDR1 is MNHEY, CDR2 SVGAGI. This CDR3 has 13 amino acids. Trimming removed 0 bases at V and 2 bases at J, with 5 bases between. CDR3 sequence (DNA): TGTGCCAGCAGTTACTCGGGAGCCTACGAGCAGTACTTC. Amino acid sequence: CASSYSGAYEQYF.

V and J are TRBV19 and TRBJ2-7, with D hard to call. Trimming cost V 3 bases and J 3 bases, with 9 bases left between them. The CDR3 sequence is 13 residues long. Germline CDR1 LNHDA, CDR2 SQIVND (reference sequence). CDR3 nucleotides: TGTGCCAGTAGTATGCTGTTCAACTACGAGCAGTACTTC. Its translation is CASSMLFNYEQYF.

The J gene is TRBJ2-3, the V gene TRBV10-3; 8 positions agree with TRBD2. J gave up 5 bases and V 2 bases, and 3 bases lay outside the gene matches. The CDR3 is 14 amino acids. CDR1 ENHRY and CDR2 SYGVKD come from the germline V gene. The CDR3 DNA reads as TGTGCCATCAGTGAGGGGACTAGTCTAGATACGCAGTATTTT. Its translation is CAISEGTSLDTQYF.

CDR3 sequence reads: CASSLLAGQDTGELFF. CDR3 coding DNA: TGCGCCAGCAGCTTATTAGCGGGACAAGACACCGGGGAGCTGTTTTTT. The chain carries TRBV5-1 and TRBJ2-2; 8 bases line up with TRBD2. CDR3 length: 16 residues. Looked up from germline, CDR1 is SGHRS and CDR2 is YFSETQ. J was trimmed by 3 bases and V by 2 bases; bases with no gene match: 6.

This clone showed up just once. This sequence joins TRBV11-3 and TRBJ2-3; D not certain. CDR3 length equals 14 residues. V dropped 1 base and J dropped 0 bases, with 5 bases sitting between them. Germline-derived CDR1 and CDR2 are SGHNT and YENEEA. CDR3 sequence: CASSLGSSTDTQYF. DNA of the CDR3: TGTGCCAGCAGCTTAGGCTCTAGCACAGATACGCAGTATTTT.

The genes are TRBV11-2 and TRBJ1-1; 9 bases agree with TRBD1. CDR1 SGHAT and CDR2 FQNNGV come from the germline V gene. This CDR3 contains 14 residues. Trimming removed 2 bases from V and 6 bases from J; junction bases left unmatched: 4. The CDR3 DNA reads as TGTGCCAGCAGCTTAATGACAGGGGGGCCTGAAGCTTTCTTT. Translating it yields CASSLMTGGPEAFF. Complete variable domain (other parts from reference TRBV11-2 and TRBJ1-1): EAGVAQSPRYKIIEKRQSVAFWCNPISGHATLYWYQQILGQGPKLLIQFQNNGVVDDSQLPKDRFSAERLKGVDSTLKIQPAKLEDSAVYLCASSLMTGGPEAFFGQGTRLTVV.

The CDR3, as DNA: TGTGCCATCGGGGCTGGGGGAACCACAGATACGCAGTATTTT. Translating gives CAIGAGGTTDTQYF. The chain uses TRBV10-3 and TRBJ2-3; D assignment may be TRBD1 or TRBD2 (5 bases each). Germline loops: CDR1 ENHRY, CDR2 SYGVKD. V lost 8 bases and J lost 2, with 14 bases in between. This CDR3 has 14 amino acids.

The chain has TRBV7-9 and TRBJ1-2, with unresolved D. Germline lookup yields CDR1 SEHNR and CDR2 FQNEAQ (reference sequence). CDR3 length: 13 residues. V was trimmed by 1 base and J by 6 bases, leaving 9 bases between them. This CDR3 is CASSLGQENGYTF. The DNA of the CDR3 is TGTGCCAGCAGCTTAGGGCAGGAGAATGGCTACACCTTC.

The chain links TRBV3-1 (or the pseudogene TRBV3-2) to TRBJ2-5; D may match TRBD1 or TRBD2 (5 bases each). Trimming took 4 bases from V and 3 from J, leaving 15 bases between them. CDR1 and CDR2 from the germline V gene are LGHDT and YNNKEL (reference sequence). The CDR3 totals 15 residues. This CDR3 is CASSRRRDGEETQYF. In DNA, the CDR3 is TGTGCCAGCAGCCGCCGACGGGACGGAGAAGAGACCCAGTACTTC.

This clone was recorded a few times. The chain is built from TRBV3-1 (or the pseudogene TRBV3-2) and TRBJ1-5; D gene ambiguous. The germline V gene has CDR1 LGHDT and CDR2 YNNKEL (reference sequence). The CDR3 extends over 14 amino acids. V lost 3 bases to trimming and J lost 3 bases, with 9 bases between them. The CDR3 region has the DNA TGTGCCAGCAGCCATGGTTGGGTCAATCAGCCCCAGCATTTT. This translates into CASSHGWVNQPQHF.

This clone was observed a single time. Written as DNA, the CDR3 is TGTGCCAGCAGAACGACAGGGATCGAGCAGTACTTC. Protein product: CASRTTGIEQYF. The V and J genes are TRBV28 and TRBJ2-7, with 7 bases aligning to TRBD1. The CDR3 spans 12 residues. The V gene end was trimmed by 6 bases and the J gene end by 6 bases; junction bases not matched to a gene: 5. CDR1 MDHEN and CDR2 SYDVKM come from the germline V gene.

V usage is TRBV4-1 and J usage is TRBJ2-4; TRBD1 agrees at 7 bases. V lost 1 base to trimming and J lost 3 bases; unmatched junction nucleotides: 6. Germline CDR1 reads MGHRA; CDR2 reads YSYEKL. This CDR3 spans 16 amino acids. The CDR3 protein is CASSQVRGSGKNIQYF. The CDR3 bases are TGCGCCAGCAGCCAAGTCAGGGGGAGCGGCAAAAACATTCAGTACTTC.

V and J are TRBV7-2 and TRBJ2-2; D is unresolved. CDR3 length: 15 residues. Germline V gives CDR1 SGHTA, CDR2 FQGNSA. The germline V and J ends were trimmed by 2 bases and 4 bases, with 11 bases remaining between them. The CDR3 bases are TGTGCCAGCAGCTTATCCCTCTTTCCCACCGGGGAGCTGTTTTTT. As protein: CASSLSLFPTGELFF.

On this clone: Other DNA sequences within the sample encode an identical CDR3. V and J are TRBV7-9 and TRBJ2-3; D gene ambiguous. The germline V gene has CDR1 SEHNR and CDR2 FQNEAQ (reference sequence). This CDR3 has 11 amino acids. V was trimmed by 4 bases and J by 2 bases, leaving 1 base between them. The CDR3 DNA sequence: TGTGCCAGCAGCTCCACAGATACGCAGTATTTT. This codes for CASSSTDTQYF. Filled out from reference TRBV7-9 and TRBJ2-3, the complete variable domain reads DTGVSQNPRHKITKRGQNVTFRCDPISEHNRLYWYRQTLGQGPEFLTYFQNEAQLEKSRLLSDRFSAERPKGSFSTLEIQRTEQGDSAMYLCASSSTDTQYFGPGTRLTVL.

CDR3 nucleotide sequence: TGTGCCAGCAGTGGACCATTGGGGGGCTACACCTTC. It encodes CASSGPLGGYTF. The V gene is TRBV6-2 or TRBV6-3, the J gene TRBJ1-2, with D unclear. The CDR3 consists of 12 residues. Germline lookup yields CDR1 MNHEY and CDR2 SVGEGT. V was cut by 5 bases and J by 8 bases, with 12 bases left in between.